This section outlines one TCR beta chain sequence together with its context. Its matching antigen is unknown. Generated by immunoSEQ multiplex PCR, the TCRdb table keeps only in-frame clones and is missing some. The data contain 50,000 to 70,000 clones, 70% to 90% of them singletons. The sample originates from a study of OX40 agonist ivuxolimab in advanced cancers. Whole-study results and caveats: Fewer expanded clones were found on average in CD4+ than in CD8+ T cells. Some patients who did not respond also had low normalized T-cell clonal expansion. Antigen specificity of clonally expanded peripheral T cells was not established.

In germline, CDR1 is MNHEY, CDR2 SMNVEV (reference sequence). CDR3 length equals 14 residues. V trimming: 3 bases; J trimming: 6 bases; junction bases outside the gene matches: 2. The sequence derives from an adult with an advanced solid tumor such as melanoma, head and neck, liver or kidney cancer. Sequencing used CD4+ or CD8+ T cells sorted from blood, obtained in a trial of the OX40 agonist ivuxolimab. V and J are TRBV27 and TRBJ2-1; 10 bases match TRBD2. This chain's CDR3 is CASSFQREGNEQFF. The DNA of the CDR3 is TGTGCCAGCAGTTTTCAGCGGGAGGGCAATGAGCAGTTCTTC.